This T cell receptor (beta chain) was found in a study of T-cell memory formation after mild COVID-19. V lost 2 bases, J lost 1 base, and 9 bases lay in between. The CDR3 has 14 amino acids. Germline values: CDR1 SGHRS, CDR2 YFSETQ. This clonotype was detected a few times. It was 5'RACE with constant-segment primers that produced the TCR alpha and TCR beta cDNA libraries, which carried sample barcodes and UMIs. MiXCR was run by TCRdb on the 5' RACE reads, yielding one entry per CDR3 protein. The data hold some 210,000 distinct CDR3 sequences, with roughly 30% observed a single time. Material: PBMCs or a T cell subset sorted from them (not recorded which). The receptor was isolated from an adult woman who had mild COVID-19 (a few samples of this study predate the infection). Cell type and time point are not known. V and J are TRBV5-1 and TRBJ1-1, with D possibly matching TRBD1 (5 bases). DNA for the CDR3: TGCGCCAGCAGCTTTTCAGGACAGAACACTGAAGCTTTCTTT. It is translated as CASSFSGQNTEAFF. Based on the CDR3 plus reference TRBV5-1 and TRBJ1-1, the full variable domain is KAGVTQTPRYLIKTRGQQVTLSCSPISGHRSVSWYQQTPGQGLQFLFEYFSETQRNKGNFPGRFSGRQFSNSRSEMNVSTLELGDSALYLCASSFSGQNTEAFFGQGTRLTVV.